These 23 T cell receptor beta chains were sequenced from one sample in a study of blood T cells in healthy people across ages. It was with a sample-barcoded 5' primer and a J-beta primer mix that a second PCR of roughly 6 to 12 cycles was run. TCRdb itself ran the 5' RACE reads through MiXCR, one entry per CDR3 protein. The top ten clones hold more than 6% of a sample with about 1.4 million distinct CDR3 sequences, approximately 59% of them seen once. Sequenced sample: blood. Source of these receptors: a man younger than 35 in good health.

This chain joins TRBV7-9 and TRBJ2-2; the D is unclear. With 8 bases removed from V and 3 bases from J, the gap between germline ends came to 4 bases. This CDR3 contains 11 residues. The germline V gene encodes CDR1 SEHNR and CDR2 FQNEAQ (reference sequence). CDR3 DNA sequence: TGTGCCAGCCCTTACACCGGGGAGCTGTTTTTT. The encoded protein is CASPYTGELFF.

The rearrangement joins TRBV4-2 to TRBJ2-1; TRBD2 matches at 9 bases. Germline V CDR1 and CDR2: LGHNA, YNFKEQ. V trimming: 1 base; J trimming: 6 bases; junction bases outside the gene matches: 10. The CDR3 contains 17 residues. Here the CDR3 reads CASSQVSGRNKVNEQFF. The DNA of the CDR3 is TGTGCCAGCAGCCAAGTGAGCGGGAGGAATAAGGTCAATGAGCAGTTCTTC.

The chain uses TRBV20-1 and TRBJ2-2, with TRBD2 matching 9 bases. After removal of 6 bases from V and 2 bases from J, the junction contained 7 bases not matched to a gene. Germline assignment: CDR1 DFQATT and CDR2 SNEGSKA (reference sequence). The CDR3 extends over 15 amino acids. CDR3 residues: CSARALAGNTGELFF. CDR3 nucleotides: TGCAGTGCCAGGGCACTAGCGGGTAACACCGGGGAGCTGTTTTTT.

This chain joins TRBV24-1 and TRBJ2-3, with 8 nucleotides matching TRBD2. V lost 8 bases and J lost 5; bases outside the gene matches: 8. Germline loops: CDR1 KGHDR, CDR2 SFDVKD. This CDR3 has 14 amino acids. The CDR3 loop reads CATMGLEGGDTQYF. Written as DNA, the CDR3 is TGTGCCACCATGGGACTAGAAGGGGGAGATACGCAGTATTTT.

CDR3 DNA: TGCGCCAGCAGCCAAGATCAGAGCCGCTCTGGAAACACCATATATTTT. Amino acids: CASSQDQSRSGNTIYF. The rearrangement links TRBV4-3 to TRBJ1-3; D remains unclear. Trimming pared 0 bases from V and 0 bases from J, leaving 9 bases between. Per the germline V gene, CDR1 is LGHNA and CDR2 is YSLEER. CDR3 length: 16 residues.

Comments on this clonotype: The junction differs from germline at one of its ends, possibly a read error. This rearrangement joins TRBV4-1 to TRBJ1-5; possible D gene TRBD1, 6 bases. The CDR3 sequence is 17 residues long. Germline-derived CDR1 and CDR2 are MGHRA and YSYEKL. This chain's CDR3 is CAGSTVRGGAGNQPQHF. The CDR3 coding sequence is TGCGCCGGCAGTACGGTCCGGGGGGGCGCAGGCAATCAGCCCCAGCATTTT.

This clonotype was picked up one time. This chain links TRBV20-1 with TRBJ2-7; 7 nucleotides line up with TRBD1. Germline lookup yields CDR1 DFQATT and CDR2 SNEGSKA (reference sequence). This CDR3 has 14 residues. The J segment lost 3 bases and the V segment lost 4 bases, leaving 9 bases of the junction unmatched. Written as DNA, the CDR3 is TGCAGTGCTATGAGGGACAGTGCTTTCTACGAGCAGTACTTC. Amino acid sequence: CSAMRDSAFYEQYF.

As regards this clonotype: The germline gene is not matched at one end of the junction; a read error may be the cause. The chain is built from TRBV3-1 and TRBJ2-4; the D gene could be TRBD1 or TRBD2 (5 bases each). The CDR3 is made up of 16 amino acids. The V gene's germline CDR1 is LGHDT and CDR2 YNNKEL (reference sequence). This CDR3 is CASSKGTFLAKNVQYF. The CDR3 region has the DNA TGTGCCAGCAGCAAAGGGACCTTTCTAGCCAAAAACGTTCAGTACTTC.

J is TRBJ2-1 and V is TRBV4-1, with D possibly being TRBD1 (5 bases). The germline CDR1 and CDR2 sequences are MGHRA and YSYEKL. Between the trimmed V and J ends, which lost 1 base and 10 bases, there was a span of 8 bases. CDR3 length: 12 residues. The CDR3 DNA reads TGCGCCAGCAGCCAAGCAGGGCGAGAGCAGTTCTTC. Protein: CASSQAGREQFF.

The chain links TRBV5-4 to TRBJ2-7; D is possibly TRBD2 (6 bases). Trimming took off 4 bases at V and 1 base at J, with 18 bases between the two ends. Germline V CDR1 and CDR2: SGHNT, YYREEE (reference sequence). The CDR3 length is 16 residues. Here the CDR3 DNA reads TGTGCCAGCAGCCCGTCTCCGGGGGAACCTTCCTACGAGCAGTACTTC. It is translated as CASSPSPGEPSYEQYF. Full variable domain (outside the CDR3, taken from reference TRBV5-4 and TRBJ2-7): ETGVTQSPTHLIKTRGQQVTLRCSSQSGHNTVSWYQQALGQGPQFIFQYYREEENGRGNFPPRFSGLQFPNYSSELNVNALELDDSALYLCASSPSPGEPSYEQYFGPGTRLTVT.

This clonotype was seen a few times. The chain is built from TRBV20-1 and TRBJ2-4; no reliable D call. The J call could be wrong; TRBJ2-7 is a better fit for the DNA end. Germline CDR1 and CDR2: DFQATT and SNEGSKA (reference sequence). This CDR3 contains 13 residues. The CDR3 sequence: CSANTKPPYEQYF. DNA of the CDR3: TGCAGTGCCAACACCAAACCACCCTACGAGCAGTACTTC.

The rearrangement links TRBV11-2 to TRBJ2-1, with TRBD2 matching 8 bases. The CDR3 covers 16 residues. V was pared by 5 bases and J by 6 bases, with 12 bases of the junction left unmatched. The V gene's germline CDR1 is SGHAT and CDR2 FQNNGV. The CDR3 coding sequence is TGTGCCAGCAGCGCCCACGCGGGGGGCCATCTCAATGAGCAGTTCTTC. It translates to CASSAHAGGHLNEQFF.

CDR3 residues: CASSLFSGTGGTDTQYF. For the CDR3, the DNA is TGTGCCAGCAGTTTATTTAGTGGGACTGGTGGGACAGATACGCAGTATTTT. The V call is TRBV27, the J call TRBJ2-3; D is possibly TRBD2 (6 bases). Germline CDR1 MNHEY, CDR2 SMNVEV (reference sequence). Trimming left V 1 base short and J 3 bases short, with 17 bases between. The CDR3 runs 17 residues.

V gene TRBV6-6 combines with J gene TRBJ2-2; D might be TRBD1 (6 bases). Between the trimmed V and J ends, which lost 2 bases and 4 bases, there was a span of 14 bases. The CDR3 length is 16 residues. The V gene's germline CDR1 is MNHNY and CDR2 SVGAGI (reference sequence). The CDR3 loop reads CASSYTSGHPTGELFF. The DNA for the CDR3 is TGTGCCAGCAGTTACACCTCGGGACACCCCACCGGGGAGCTGTTTTTT.

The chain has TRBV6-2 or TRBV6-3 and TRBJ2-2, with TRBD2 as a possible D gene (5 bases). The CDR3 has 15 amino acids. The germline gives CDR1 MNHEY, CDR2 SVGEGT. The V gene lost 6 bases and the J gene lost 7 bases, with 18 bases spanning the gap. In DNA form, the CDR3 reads TGTGCCAGCAGCCGACTAAGCCCAGGAGTCGGGGAGCTGTTTTTT. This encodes CASSRLSPGVGELFF.

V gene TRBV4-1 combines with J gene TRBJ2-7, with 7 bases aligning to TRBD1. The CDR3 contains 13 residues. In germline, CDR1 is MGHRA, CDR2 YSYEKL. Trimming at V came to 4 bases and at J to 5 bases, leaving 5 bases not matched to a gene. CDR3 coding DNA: TGCGCCAGCAGCCCGCAGACAGGGAACGAGCAGTACTTC. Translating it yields CASSPQTGNEQYF.

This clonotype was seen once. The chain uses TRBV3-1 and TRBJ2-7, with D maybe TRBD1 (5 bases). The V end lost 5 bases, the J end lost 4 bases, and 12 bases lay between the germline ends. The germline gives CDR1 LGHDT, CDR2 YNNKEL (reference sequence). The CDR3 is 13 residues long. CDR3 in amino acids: CASSFAKGYEQYF. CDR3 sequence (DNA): TGTGCCAGCAGCTTTGCCAAGGGGTACGAGCAGTACTTC.

The CDR3 DNA follows: TGTGCCAGCAGCCCCTGGACAGGGAGGATTGATGAGCAGTTCTTC. This gives the protein CASSPWTGRIDEQFF. The V and J genes are TRBV11-2 and TRBJ2-1; TRBD1 agrees at 8 bases. Germline CDR1 is SGHAT and CDR2 is FQNNGV. V trimming: 5 bases; J trimming: 8 bases; junction bases outside the gene matches: 11. The CDR3 runs to 15 residues.

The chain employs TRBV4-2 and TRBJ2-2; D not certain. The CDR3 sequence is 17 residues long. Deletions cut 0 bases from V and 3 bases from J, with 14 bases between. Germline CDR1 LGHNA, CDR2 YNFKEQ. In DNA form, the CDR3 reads TGTGCCAGCAGCCAAGATGATCTGGTTGGGTACACCGGGGAGCTGTTTTTT. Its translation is CASSQDDLVGYTGELFF.

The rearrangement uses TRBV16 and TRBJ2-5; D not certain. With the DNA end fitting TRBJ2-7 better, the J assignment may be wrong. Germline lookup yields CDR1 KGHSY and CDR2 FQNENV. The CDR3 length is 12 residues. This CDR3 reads CASSQTGHEQYF. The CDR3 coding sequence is TGTGCCAGCAGCCAAACGGGTCACGAGCAGTACTTC.

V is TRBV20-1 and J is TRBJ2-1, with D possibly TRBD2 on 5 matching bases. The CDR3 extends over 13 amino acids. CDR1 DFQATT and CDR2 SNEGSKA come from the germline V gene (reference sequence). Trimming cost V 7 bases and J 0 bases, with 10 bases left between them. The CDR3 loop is CSGVLGSYNEQFF. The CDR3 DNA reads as TGCAGTGGGGTACTAGGCTCCTACAATGAGCAGTTCTTC.

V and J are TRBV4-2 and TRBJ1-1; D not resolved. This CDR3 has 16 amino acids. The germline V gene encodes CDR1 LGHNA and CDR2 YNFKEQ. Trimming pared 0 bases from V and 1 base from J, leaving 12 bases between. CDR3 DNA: TGTGCCAGCAGCCAAGAATTCCAGGTCACGAACACTGAAGCTTTCTTT. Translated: CASSQEFQVTNTEAFF.

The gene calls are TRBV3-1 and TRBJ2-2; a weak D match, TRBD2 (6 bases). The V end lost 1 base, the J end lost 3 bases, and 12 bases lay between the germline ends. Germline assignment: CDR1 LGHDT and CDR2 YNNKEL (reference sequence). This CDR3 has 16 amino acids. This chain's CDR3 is CASSQARRAYTGELFF. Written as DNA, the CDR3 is TGTGCCAGCAGCCAAGCAAGGAGGGCCTACACCGGGGAGCTGTTTTTT.